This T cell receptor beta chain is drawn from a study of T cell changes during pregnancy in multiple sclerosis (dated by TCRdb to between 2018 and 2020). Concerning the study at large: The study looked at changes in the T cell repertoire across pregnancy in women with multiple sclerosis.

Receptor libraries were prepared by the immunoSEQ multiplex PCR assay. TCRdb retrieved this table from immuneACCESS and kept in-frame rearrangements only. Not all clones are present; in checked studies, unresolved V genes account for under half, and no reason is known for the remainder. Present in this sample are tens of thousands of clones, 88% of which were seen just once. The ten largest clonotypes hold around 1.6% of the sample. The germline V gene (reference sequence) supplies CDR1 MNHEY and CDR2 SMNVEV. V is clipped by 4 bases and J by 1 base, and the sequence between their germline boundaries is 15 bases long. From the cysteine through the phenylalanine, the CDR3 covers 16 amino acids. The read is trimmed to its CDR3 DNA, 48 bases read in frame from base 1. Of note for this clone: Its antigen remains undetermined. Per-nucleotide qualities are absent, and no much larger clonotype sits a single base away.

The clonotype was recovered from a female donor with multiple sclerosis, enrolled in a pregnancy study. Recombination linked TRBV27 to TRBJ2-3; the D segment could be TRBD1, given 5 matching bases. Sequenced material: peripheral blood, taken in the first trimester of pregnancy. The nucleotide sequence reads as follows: TGTGCCAGCAGTTACACTCTAGGGGTTGGCACAGATACGCAGTATTTT. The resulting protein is CASSYTLGVGTDTQYF.